These 19 T cell receptor beta chains came from one sample sequenced in a study of PD-1 blockade in mismatch repair-deficient tumors. Sequencing was performed with immunoSEQ multiplex PCR; in TCRdb, only in-frame clones are kept and a portion is missing. This table has tens of thousands of clones, around 80% appearing once. The sequencing used peripheral blood, collected 2 weeks after starting pembrolizumab. All receptors come from an adult with mismatch repair-deficient cancer.

This clone was detected only once. This chain connects TRBV9 to TRBJ1-1; TRBD1 might be the D (5 bases). Trimming stripped 0 bases from V and 1 base from J, with 10 bases between. Germline values: CDR1 SGDLS, CDR2 YYNGEE. CDR3 size: 15 residues. The CDR3 region is CASSVGGQGNTEAFF. In nucleotides, the CDR3 is TGTGCCAGCAGCGTAGGAGGTCAGGGGAACACTGAAGCTTTCTTT.

The chain uses TRBV25-1 and TRBJ2-3, with D perhaps TRBD1 (7 bases). This CDR3 contains 13 residues. Trimming shortened V by 3 bases and J by 5 bases, and 9 bases separated the two germline ends. The germline V gene has CDR1 MGHDK and CDR2 SYGVNS. The CDR3 sequence: CASSDRGEDTQYF. DNA for the CDR3: TGTGCCAGCAGTGACAGGGGGGAAGATACGCAGTATTTT.

CDR3 DNA sequence: TGTGCCAGCAGCTTGGGTGGACAGAGGAATCAGCCCCAGCATTTT. Protein: CASSLGGQRNQPQHF. This chain uses TRBV5-4 with TRBJ1-5, with D tentatively TRBD1 (6 bases). Germline CDR1 SGHNT, CDR2 YYREEE (reference sequence). Trimming cost V 0 bases and J 4 bases, with 11 bases left between them. The CDR3 is made up of 15 amino acids.

V and J are TRBV7-9 and TRBJ1-1, with TRBD1 matching 7 bases. Germline trimming cut 4 bases from V and 0 bases from J; bases unmatched to any gene: 2. Germline V gene data show CDR1 as SEHNR and CDR2 as FQNEAQ (reference sequence). There are 14 residues in the CDR3. CDR3 coding DNA: TGTGCCAGCAGCTCGGGACAGTTGAACACTGAAGCTTTCTTT. Translation: CASSSGQLNTEAFF.

V and J are TRBV4-2 and TRBJ1-2; 7 bases line up with TRBD1. With 4 bases clipped from V and 4 bases from J, the junction kept 0 bases outside the gene matches. CDR3 length equals 12 residues. The germline V gene encodes CDR1 LGHNA and CDR2 YNFKEQ. The CDR3 sequence is CASSRDSYGYTF. CDR3 in DNA: TGTGCCAGCAGCCGGGACAGCTATGGCTACACCTTC.

The CDR3 spells CASSLKAGSSYTF. DNA of the CDR3: TGTGCCAGCAGCTTAAAGGCAGGGTCAAGCTACACCTTC. This rearrangement joins TRBV7-3 to TRBJ1-2, with a weak D call TRBD1 (5 bases). CDR1 SGHTA and CDR2 FQGTGA come from the germline V gene. The CDR3 spans 13 residues. V gave up 1 base and J gave up 9 bases, with 12 bases separating them.

This clone was detected once. The chain has TRBV7-2 and TRBJ2-1; D perhaps matches TRBD2 (6 bases). V was trimmed by 1 base and J by 7 bases, leaving 14 bases between them. Germline loops: CDR1 SGHTA, CDR2 FQGNSA. The CDR3 extends over 15 amino acids. The CDR3 spells CASSLVPTSFNEQFF. The CDR3 region has the DNA TGTGCCAGCAGCTTAGTCCCGACTAGTTTTAATGAGCAGTTCTTC.

This clone was seen just once. This sequence joins TRBV15 and TRBJ2-2; 10 bases agree with TRBD1. After removal of 6 bases from V and 5 bases from J, the junction contained 6 bases not matched to a gene. This CDR3 has 15 amino acids. Per germline, CDR1 LNHNV and CDR2 YYDKDF (reference sequence). The CDR3 sequence is CATRPTGGRTGELFF. The CDR3 DNA sequence: TGTGCCACCAGGCCGACAGGGGGCCGGACCGGGGAGCTGTTTTTT.

In its sample, this clone was seen once. Mismatch with germline at one junction end may stem from a read error. The gene calls are TRBV9 and TRBJ2-7; 8 nucleotides line up with TRBD1. The CDR3 consists of 14 residues. Germline V lookup: CDR1 SGDLS, CDR2 YYNGEE. The CDR3, as DNA: TGTGCCAGCAGCCCCGCGACAGGGGCGTACGCGCAGTACTTC. This translates into CASSPATGAYAQYF.

This clone was found once. The chain couples TRBV2 to TRBJ2-1, with 8 bases lining up with TRBD2. With 0 bases clipped from V and 6 bases from J, the junction kept 7 bases outside the gene matches. Germline loops: CDR1 SNHLY, CDR2 FYNNEI. The CDR3 is 16 residues long. As DNA, the CDR3 is TGTGCCAGCAGTGAAGCTTTCGGGAGGGCCTTCAATGAGCAGTTCTTC. It yields the protein CASSEAFGRAFNEQFF.

The chain couples TRBV18 to TRBJ1-1; D not resolved. V was cut by 3 bases and J by 3 bases, with 20 bases left in between. CDR1 KGHSH and CDR2 LQKENI come from the germline V gene. This CDR3 has 17 residues. For the CDR3, the DNA is TGTGCCAGCTCACCCTCCTATTTGGTGCGGCAGGACACTGAAGCTTTCTTT. This codes for CASSPSYLVRQDTEAFF.

This chain connects TRBV5-1 to TRBJ2-1; no reliable D call. The length of the CDR3 is 16 residues. Trimming left V 3 bases short and J 0 bases short, with 13 bases between. From germline, CDR1 is SGHRS and CDR2 YFSETQ. The CDR3 is CASSSQTRSSYNEQFF. In DNA form, the CDR3 reads TGCGCCAGCAGCTCGCAAACCAGGAGCTCCTACAATGAGCAGTTCTTC.

The CDR3 protein is CASSIGLSYEQYF. CDR3 DNA sequence: TGCGCCAGCAGCATAGGACTGTCCTACGAGCAGTACTTC. The chain uses TRBV5-1 and TRBJ2-7; weak D call: TRBD2 (5 bases). This CDR3 has 13 amino acids. Trimming left V 4 bases short and J 1 base short, with 9 bases between. CDR1 SGHRS and CDR2 YFSETQ come from the germline V gene.

The chain has TRBV15 and TRBJ2-2; perhaps TRBD2 as D (6 bases). Germline V gene lookup returns CDR1 LNHNV and CDR2 YYDKDF (reference sequence). There are 16 residues in the CDR3. V lost 0 bases and J 5 bases, leaving 13 bases between the germline ends. The CDR3 DNA reads TGTGCCACCAGCAGAGATCGAGGGACTGGGACCGGGGAGCTGTTTTTT. Its translation is CATSRDRGTGTGELFF.

This clone has just one count. This chain links TRBV29-1 with TRBJ2-1; tentatively, D is TRBD2 (6 bases). Trimming pared 6 bases from V and 7 bases from J, leaving 28 bases between. Per germline, CDR1 SQVTM and CDR2 ANQGSEA. The CDR3 has 17 residues. In DNA form, the CDR3 reads TGCAGCGTAGGAAACCCTTACGCGGATCGGGCGGGGAATGAGCAGTTCTTC. This codes for CSVGNPYADRAGNEQFF.

The chain employs TRBV5-4 and TRBJ2-7; TRBD2 matches 9 bases. The germline CDR1 and CDR2 sequences are SGHNT and YYREEE (reference sequence). Losses at the gene ends were 0 bases for V and 2 bases for J; bases not matched to a gene: 3. This CDR3 is built from 15 residues. Written as DNA, the CDR3 is TGTGCCAGCAGCTTGGATAGCGGGGGCACCTACGAGCAGTACTTC. Amino acids: CASSLDSGGTYEQYF.

The chain carries TRBV9 and TRBJ2-2; a weak D match, TRBD2 (6 bases). CDR1 SGDLS and CDR2 YYNGEE come from the germline V gene. The CDR3 runs to 15 residues. Trimming removed 3 bases at V and 5 bases at J, with 14 bases between. For the CDR3, the DNA is TGTGCCAGCAGCGGGGGACTCCCCAGGACCGGGGAGCTGTTTTTT. Its translation: CASSGGLPRTGELFF.

This clone ranks as large (0.1 to 1%). This chain joins TRBV19 and TRBJ2-2; 10 positions match TRBD2. The CDR3 has 15 amino acids. V lost 4 bases, J lost 3 bases, and 2 bases stayed unmatched. Germline CDR1 is LNHDA and CDR2 is SQIVND (reference sequence). Written as DNA, the CDR3 is TGTGCCAGTAGTAGTCTAGCGGGAGACACCGGGGAGCTGTTTTTT. Translating it yields CASSSLAGDTGELFF.

The rearrangement links TRBV11-2 to TRBJ2-3; D gene ambiguous. V dropped 5 bases and J dropped 3 bases, with 9 bases sitting between them. This CDR3 is built from 13 residues. Germline-derived CDR1 and CDR2 are SGHAT and FQNNGV. The CDR3 coding sequence is TGTGCCAGCAGCCGACGACGGACAGATACGCAGTATTTT. Encoded protein: CASSRRRTDTQYF.